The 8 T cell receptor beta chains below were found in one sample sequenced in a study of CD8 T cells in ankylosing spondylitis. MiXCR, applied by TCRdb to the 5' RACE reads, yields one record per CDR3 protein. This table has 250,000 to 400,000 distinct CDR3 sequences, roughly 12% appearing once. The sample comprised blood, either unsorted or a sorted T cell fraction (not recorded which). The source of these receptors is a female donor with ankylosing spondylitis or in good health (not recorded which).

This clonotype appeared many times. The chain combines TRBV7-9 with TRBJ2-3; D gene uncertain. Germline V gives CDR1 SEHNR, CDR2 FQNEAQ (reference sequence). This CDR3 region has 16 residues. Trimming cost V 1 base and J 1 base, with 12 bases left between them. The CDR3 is CASSLESLPGTDTQYF. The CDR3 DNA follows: TGTGCCAGCAGCTTAGAGTCCTTACCGGGCACAGATACGCAGTATTTT.

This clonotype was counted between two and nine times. In DNA form, the CDR3 reads TGCAGCGTTGTACGGGTACTGAACACTGAAGCTTTCTTT. As protein: CSVVRVLNTEAFF. The chain recombines TRBV29-1 with TRBJ1-1; D gene ambiguous. The germline V gene encodes CDR1 SQVTM and CDR2 ANQGSEA. Trimming took off 4 bases at V and 0 bases at J, with 9 bases between the two ends. The CDR3 is 13 amino acids. The full variable domain, with the rest looked up from reference TRBV29-1 and TRBJ1-1, is SAVISQKPSRDICQRGTSLTIQCQVDSQVTMMFWYRQQPGQSLTLIATANQGSEATYESGFVIDKFPISRPNLTFSTLTVSNMSPEDSSIYLCSVVRVLNTEAFFGQGTRLTVV.

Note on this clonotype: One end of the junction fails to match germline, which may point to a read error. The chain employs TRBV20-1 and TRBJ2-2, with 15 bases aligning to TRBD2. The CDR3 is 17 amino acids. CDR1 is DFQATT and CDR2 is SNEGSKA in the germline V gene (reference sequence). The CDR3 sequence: CCARPVGLAGGDGELFF. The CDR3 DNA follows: TGCTGTGCTAGACCTGTTGGACTAGCGGGAGGGGACGGGGAGCTGTTTTTT.

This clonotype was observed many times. CDR3 in amino acids: CASQEGAGNEQYF. The CDR3 DNA reads TGTGCCAGCCAGGAAGGGGCAGGGAACGAGCAGTACTTC. The chain combines TRBV28 with TRBJ2-7; a weak D match, TRBD1 (5 bases). CDR1 is MDHEN and CDR2 is SYDVKM in the germline V gene. V was cut by 8 bases and J by 5 bases, with 16 bases left in between. The CDR3 spans 13 residues.

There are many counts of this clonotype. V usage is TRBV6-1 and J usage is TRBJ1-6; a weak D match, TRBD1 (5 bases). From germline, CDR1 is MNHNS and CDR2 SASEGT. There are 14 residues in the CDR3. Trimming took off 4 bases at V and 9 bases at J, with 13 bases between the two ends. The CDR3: CASSARVGGSPLHF. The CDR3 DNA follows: TGTGCCAGCAGTGCCAGGGTTGGGGGTTCACCCCTCCACTTT.

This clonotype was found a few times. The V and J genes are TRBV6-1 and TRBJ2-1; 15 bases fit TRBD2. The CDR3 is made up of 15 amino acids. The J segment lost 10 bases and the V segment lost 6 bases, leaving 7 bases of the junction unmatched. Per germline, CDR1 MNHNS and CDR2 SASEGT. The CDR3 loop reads CASRTGLAGGGEQFF. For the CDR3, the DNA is TGTGCCAGCAGAACGGGACTAGCGGGAGGCGGGGAGCAGTTCTTC.

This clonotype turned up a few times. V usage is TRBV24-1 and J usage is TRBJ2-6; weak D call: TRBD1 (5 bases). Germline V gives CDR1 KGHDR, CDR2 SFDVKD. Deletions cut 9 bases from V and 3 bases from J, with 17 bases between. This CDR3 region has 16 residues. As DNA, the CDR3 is TGTGCCACCCACCCTGGGCAACAGGTTGGGGCCAACGTCCTGACTTTC. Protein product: CATHPGQQVGANVLTF.

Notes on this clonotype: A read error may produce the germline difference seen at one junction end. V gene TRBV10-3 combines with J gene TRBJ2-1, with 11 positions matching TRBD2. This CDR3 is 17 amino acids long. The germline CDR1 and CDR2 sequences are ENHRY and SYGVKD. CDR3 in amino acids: CTITELHSGRAYNEQFF. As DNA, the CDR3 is TGTACCATCACTGAGCTCCATAGCGGGAGGGCTTACAATGAGCAGTTCTTC.